One sample yielded the 18 T cell receptor beta chains listed below, sequenced in a study of T cells after yellow fever vaccination (dated by TCRdb to the late 2010s). The method behind the library was 5' RACE. These reads were obtained on an Illumina NovaSeq 6000. TCRdb ran its own pipeline on the public reads, namely fastp trimming at Q25 and MiXCR clone calling, and kept in-frame beta chains. Rows with a matching CDR3 protein are joined into one entry that keeps the most common DNA and genes. The sample table holds some 170,000 distinct CDR3 sequences, of which around 9.7% were seen once. 35% to 40% of the sample goes to the ten largest clones. The meaning of the sample's treatment or condition label: live attenuated yellow fever vaccine strain. Sequencing used CD8+ T cells sorted from PBMCs, obtained 45 days after the yellow fever booster vaccination. All receptors derive from a man aged 18 to 29 who received the YFV17D yellow fever vaccine.

The chain is built from TRBV7-8 and TRBJ2-3; 7 bases fit TRBD1. Germline-derived CDR1 and CDR2 are SGHVS and FQNEAQ. The CDR3 extends over 14 amino acids. V shed 5 bases and J 4 bases; nucleotides not matched to a gene: 6. DNA for the CDR3: TGTGCCAGCAGCCGAGTAGGGGGCGCAGATACGCAGTATTTT. It yields the protein CASSRVGGADTQYF.

The V call is TRBV4-1, the J call TRBJ2-7, with 10 bases fitting TRBD2. The CDR3 consists of 18 residues. The V and J ends lost 0 bases and 2 bases, in that order; junction bases with no gene match: 10. The germline V gene encodes CDR1 MGHRA and CDR2 YSYEKL. DNA for the CDR3: TGCGCCAGCAGCCAAGATGCGGTAGCGGGGGGACTAACCTACGAGCAGTACTTC. Encoded protein: CASSQDAVAGGLTYEQYF.

This clonotype was picked up a small number of times. The chain combines TRBV4-1 with TRBJ2-2; 8 bases map to TRBD1. V gave up 3 bases and J gave up 6 bases; unmatched junction bases: 15. The CDR3 covers 18 residues. Germline values: CDR1 MGHRA, CDR2 YSYEKL. CDR3: CASSHPRLQTGAPGELFF. The CDR3 DNA is TGCGCCAGCAGCCACCCACGCTTACAGACAGGGGCCCCCGGGGAGCTGTTTTTT.

The V call is TRBV6-4, the J call TRBJ2-7; 7 bases agree with TRBD1. Looked up from germline, CDR1 is MRHNA and CDR2 is SNTAGT. Losses at the gene ends were 5 bases for V and 5 bases for J; bases not matched to a gene: 6. The CDR3 is made up of 13 amino acids. CDR3 coding DNA: TGTGCCAGCAGTACCGGGACAGAGAACGAGCAGTACGTC. Translating it yields CASSTGTENEQYV.

This clonotype has more than one count but fewer than ten. J is TRBJ1-1 and V is TRBV4-1; D remains unclear. Germline CDR1 reads MGHRA; CDR2 reads YSYEKL. V was pared by 2 bases and J by 1 base, with 5 bases between. This CDR3 region has 13 residues. CDR3 sequence (DNA): TGCGCCAGCAGCCAAAACCAGAACACTGAAGCTTTCTTT. Translation: CASSQNQNTEAFF.

J is TRBJ2-1 and V is TRBV4-3; 11 bases align to TRBD1. This CDR3 spans 18 amino acids. V was pared by 1 base and J by 4 bases, with 9 bases of the junction left unmatched. Germline V CDR1 and CDR2: LGHNA, YSLEER. Here the CDR3 reads CASSQALLGQGGYNEQFF. CDR3 sequence (DNA): TGCGCCAGCAGCCAAGCCCTTTTGGGACAGGGGGGGTACAATGAGCAGTTCTTC.

This clonotype was observed a handful of times. The CDR3 protein is CASSSDRGLGNTEAFF. The CDR3 DNA reads as TGTGCCAGCAGCTCCGACAGGGGGCTGGGGAACACTGAAGCTTTCTTT. The genes are TRBV7-6 and TRBJ1-1; 10 bases are a match to TRBD1. In germline, CDR1 is SGHVS, CDR2 FNYEAQ. J was trimmed by 1 base and V by 4 bases; bases with no gene match: 6. The CDR3 consists of 16 residues.

This clonotype was picked up many times. The V and J genes are TRBV11-2 and TRBJ2-2; D is uncertain. CDR1 and CDR2 (germline): SGHAT, FQNNGV. The CDR3 has 13 amino acids. With 5 bases removed from V and 3 bases from J, the gap between germline ends came to 7 bases. The CDR3 here is CASSGLYTGELFF. The CDR3 region has the DNA TGTGCCAGCAGCGGTTTGTACACCGGGGAGCTGTTTTTT.

The chain employs TRBV12-3 or TRBV12-4 and TRBJ2-1; D uncertain. Trimming cost V 8 bases and J 8 bases, with 13 bases left between them. There are 12 residues in the CDR3. The CDR3 DNA sequence: TGTGCCAGCGCCGTCTCTCAACATGAGCAGTTCTTC. Translation gives CASAVSQHEQFF.

Ten or more counts support this clonotype. The rearrangement links TRBV4-3 to TRBJ2-2; D not resolved. The ends were cut back, 6 bases at V and 1 base at J, with 12 bases in the middle. The length of the CDR3 is 15 residues. Germline V lookup: CDR1 LGHNA, CDR2 YSLEER. DNA of the CDR3: TGCGCCAGCAGAAACGGCAGAGAGAACACCGGGGAGCTGTTTTTT. This encodes CASRNGRENTGELFF.

This chain links TRBV6-5 with TRBJ1-2; D ambiguous. The CDR3 loop spans 15 amino acids. Per germline, CDR1 MNHEY and CDR2 SVGAGI. Trimming left V 6 bases short and J 4 bases short, with 18 bases between. The CDR3 nucleotides are TGTGCCAGCAGCCACACCCAGATGCGGACCTATGGCTACACCTTC. This gives the protein CASSHTQMRTYGYTF.

The gene calls are TRBV12-3 or TRBV12-4 and TRBJ2-7; D call uncertain. Trimming removed 5 bases at V and 2 bases at J, with 10 bases between. The CDR3 runs to 13 residues. CDR3 in DNA: TGTGCCAGCAGTAAGGACGCCACCTACGAGCAGTACTTC. Protein sequence: CASSKDATYEQYF.

This chain connects TRBV4-3 to TRBJ2-2; D may be TRBD1 (6 bases). Germline CDR1 LGHNA, CDR2 YSLEER. V lost 0 bases to trimming and J lost 4 bases, with 15 bases between them. The CDR3 sequence is 17 residues long. CDR3 sequence: CASSQELGGQTTGELFF. DNA of the CDR3: TGCGCCAGCAGCCAAGAATTAGGTGGACAGACCACCGGGGAGCTGTTTTTT.

This clonotype was seen ten or more times. V gene TRBV4-1 combines with J gene TRBJ1-1; D remains unclear. Looked up from germline, CDR1 is MGHRA and CDR2 is YSYEKL. The CDR3 covers 14 residues. Between the trimmed V and J ends, which lost 2 bases and 5 bases, there was a span of 12 bases. CDR3 sequence: CASSQRSRETEAFF. The CDR3 DNA is TGCGCCAGCAGCCAAAGAAGCCGGGAAACTGAAGCTTTCTTT.

This clonotype was found a few times. The chain recombines TRBV5-1 with TRBJ1-1; no firm D call. Germline V gene data show CDR1 as SGHRS and CDR2 as YFSETQ. The CDR3 is 15 residues long. Trimming pared 4 bases from V and 0 bases from J, leaving 13 bases between. The CDR3 DNA reads TGCGCCAGCAGCGGCGTGGACGGGATGAACACTGAAGCTTTCTTT. It codes for CASSGVDGMNTEAFF. Variable domain in full (rest from reference TRBV5-1 and TRBJ1-1): KAGVTQTPRYLIKTRGQQVTLSCSPISGHRSVSWYQQTPGQGLQFLFEYFSETQRNKGNFPGRFSGRQFSNSRSEMNVSTLELGDSALYLCASSGVDGMNTEAFFGQGTRLTVV.

The chain couples TRBV4-1 to TRBJ2-7; D is perhaps TRBD2 (6 bases). Germline assignment: CDR1 MGHRA and CDR2 YSYEKL. Trimming left V 0 bases short and J 6 bases short, with 9 bases between. The CDR3 has 13 residues. CDR3: CASSQEWTTEQYV. The CDR3 DNA reads as TGCGCCAGCAGCCAAGAGTGGACTACCGAGCAGTACGTC.

V is TRBV28 and J is TRBJ2-7; D tentatively fits TRBD1 or TRBD2 (5 bases each). V was cut by 3 bases and J by 6 bases, with 18 bases left in between. Germline V lookup: CDR1 MDHEN, CDR2 SYDVKM. The CDR3 length is 15 residues. The CDR3 nucleotides read TGTGCCAGCAGTTTTCCTGGTAGAGGGGCCCTCGAGCAGTACGTC. Translated, it gives CASSFPGRGALEQYV.

This clonotype was found a few times. The rearrangement uses TRBV4-3 and TRBJ2-1; 7 nucleotides match TRBD2. There are 19 residues in the CDR3. Germline loops: CDR1 LGHNA, CDR2 YSLEER. V lost 3 bases, J lost 9 bases, and 23 bases stayed unmatched. CDR3 DNA: TGCGCCAGCAGCCAGGAATCCCTATCCAGCGGGGCTCTTTATGGTGAGCAGTTCTTC. The encoded protein is CASSQESLSSGALYGEQFF.